The clone carrying this T cell receptor (beta chain) was observed a handful of times. Its antigen is as yet unknown. V dropped 2 bases and J dropped 0 bases, with 8 bases sitting between them. The CDR3 contains 14 residues. Germline V gene lookup returns CDR1 MDHEN and CDR2 SYDVKM. This sample is drawn from a study of blood T cells in healthy people across ages. General study findings and limits: Significant beta diversity loss was already apparent by age 40, declining roughly linearly. When set beside aged donors, long-lived donors presented more naive CD4+ cells and higher diversity. Estimated diversity across one million T cells was deemed an underestimate.

A second about 7 to 12 cycle PCR used barcoded and J-beta primers. Each TCR beta cDNA got a 12-nucleotide random molecular identifier. TCRdb independently ran MiXCR on the 5' RACE reads; one entry per CDR3 protein. The table shows roughly 680,000 distinct CDR3 sequences, with more than 20% occurring only once. The sample comprised blood. The source of this sequence is a man between 65 and 85 years old in good health. This chain links TRBV28 with TRBJ2-7, with unresolved D. DNA for the CDR3: TGTGCCAGCAGTTTACCAGGCCACTCCTACGAGCAGTACTTC. This gives the protein CASSLPGHSYEQYF.